Listed here are 20 T cell receptor beta chains from one sample, sequenced in a study of PD-1 blockade in classical Hodgkin lymphoma. TCRdb's copy holds only in-frame clones and misses some; the assay was immunoSEQ multiplex PCR. This table holds around 29,000 clones, roughly 80% found once. Time point denoted: cycle 4 day 1 (C4D1), after more than five weeks of nivolumab. Relapse after autologous stem cell transplantation occurred in every patient, and brentuximab vedotin exposure varied. Starting with thawed PBMCs, CD4+ T cells were purified by magnetic negative selection. The material sequenced was CD4+ T cells from blood, taken before the fourth cycle of nivolumab. These receptors were taken from a human donor with classical Hodgkin lymphoma.

V is TRBV7-8 and J is TRBJ2-7; 10 bases align to TRBD1. From germline, CDR1 is SGHVS and CDR2 FQNEAQ. After removal of 7 bases from V and 2 bases from J, the junction contained 8 bases not matched to a gene. This CDR3 comprises 15 residues. The CDR3 bases are TGTGCCAGCACTTCTAGGGACAGGGGTGCCTACGAGCAGTACTTC. It specifies CASTSRDRGAYEQYF.

V usage is TRBV7-9 and J usage is TRBJ1-2, with a tentative D call TRBD1 (5 bases). The V end lost 0 bases, the J end lost 4 bases, and 12 bases lay between the germline ends. This CDR3 is built from 15 residues. Germline V gene data show CDR1 as SEHNR and CDR2 as FQNEAQ (reference sequence). The CDR3 loop reads CASSLASAGSYGYTF. The DNA for the CDR3 is TGTGCCAGCAGCTTAGCGTCGGCAGGGTCCTATGGCTACACCTTC.

The chain uses TRBV5-1 and TRBJ1-1; D is unclear. V lost 0 bases and J lost 1, with 7 bases in between. The length of the CDR3 is 14 residues. CDR1 and CDR2 (germline): SGHRS, YFSETQ. The CDR3 DNA is TGCGCCAGCAGCTTGGCGCCGGGGAACACTGAAGCTTTCTTT. The encoded protein is CASSLAPGNTEAFF.

The V and J genes are TRBV29-1 and TRBJ1-2; TRBD1 might be the D (5 bases). Between the trimmed V and J ends, which lost 1 base and 5 bases, there was a span of 14 bases. Per germline, CDR1 SQVTM and CDR2 ANQGSEA. The length of the CDR3 is 14 residues. This CDR3 is CSVEAGGVGYGYTF. CDR3 nucleotide sequence: TGCAGCGTTGAAGCGGGGGGGGTTGGGTATGGCTACACCTTC.

The chain joins TRBV7-2 to TRBJ2-1; 7 nucleotides match TRBD2. This CDR3 contains 14 residues. J was trimmed by 12 bases and V by 6 bases; bases with no gene match: 14. Germline loops: CDR1 SGHTA, CDR2 FQGNSA. CDR3 nucleotides: TGTGCCAGCAGGGCAGAAGCGGGGATCGAACGGCAGTTCTTC. Its translation is CASRAEAGIERQFF.

This chain links TRBV14 with TRBJ1-6; tentative D call: TRBD1 (6 bases). This CDR3 contains 16 residues. The V gene lost 1 base and the J gene lost 7 bases, with 14 bases spanning the gap. Germline V gene lookup returns CDR1 SGHDN and CDR2 FVKESK. The CDR3 sequence: CASSQGRQVWNSPLHF. In nucleotides, the CDR3 is TGTGCCAGCAGCCAAGGGCGACAGGTCTGGAATTCACCCCTCCACTTT.

This clone was found a few times. This chain joins TRBV30 and TRBJ1-1; D unclear. CDR3 length: 12 amino acids. Trimming pared 0 bases from V and 5 bases from J, leaving 7 bases between. Germline CDR1 GTSNPN, CDR2 SVGIG (reference sequence). CDR3 nucleotide sequence: TGTGCCTGGAGTGTACTGGGGACTGAAGCTTTCTTT. Translated, it gives CAWSVLGTEAFF.

The chain has TRBV6-6 and TRBJ2-7; D ambiguous. CDR3 length equals 11 residues. V lost 6 bases to trimming and J lost 5 bases, with 8 bases between them. The V gene's germline CDR1 is MNHNY and CDR2 SVGAGI (reference sequence). CDR3 nucleotide sequence: TGTGCCAGCAGCTCGAACCACGAGCAGTACTTC. This translates into CASSSNHEQYF.

The rearrangement uses TRBV9 and TRBJ2-3; either TRBD1 or TRBD2 may fit D (5 bases each). V lost 2 bases, J lost 2 bases, and 9 bases lay in between. Germline-derived CDR1 and CDR2 are SGDLS and YYNGEE. This CDR3 contains 14 residues. DNA for the CDR3: TGTGCCAGCAGCGTCTCAGGGACCACAGATACGCAGTATTTT. This codes for CASSVSGTTDTQYF.

This chain connects TRBV9 to TRBJ2-5, with 8 bases identical to TRBD2. CDR1 is SGDLS and CDR2 is YYNGEE in the germline V gene. This CDR3 comprises 13 residues. Trimming took 4 bases from V and 2 from J; bases not matched to a gene: 1. In DNA form, the CDR3 reads TGTGCCAGCAGCCGACTAGCGCAAGAGACCCAGTACTTC. This encodes CASSRLAQETQYF.

The chain combines TRBV5-1 with TRBJ2-7; D not certain. The germline V gene has CDR1 SGHRS and CDR2 YFSETQ. V dropped 2 bases and J dropped 5 bases, with 8 bases sitting between them. The CDR3 loop spans 12 amino acids. The CDR3 DNA follows: TGCGCCAGCAGCTTCTTCAGAGACGAGCAGTACTTC. This codes for CASSFFRDEQYF.

The chain joins TRBV5-1 to TRBJ1-6, with 8 bases fitting TRBD1. Germline V gives CDR1 SGHRS, CDR2 YFSETQ. With 0 bases clipped from V and 10 bases from J, the junction kept 18 bases outside the gene matches. There are 19 residues in the CDR3. The CDR3 DNA reads TGCGCCAGCAGCTTGGGGAGATACCAGAGATCGACAGGGGTCTCACCCCTCCACTTT. Translated, it gives CASSLGRYQRSTGVSPLHF.

The table lists this clone with a few counts. The rearrangement uses TRBV10-3 and TRBJ1-3; no reliable D call. Trimming cost V 5 bases and J 0 bases, with 17 bases left between them. The CDR3 is 17 amino acids. Germline lookup yields CDR1 ENHRY and CDR2 SYGVKD. DNA of the CDR3: TGTGCCATCAGTCCTCTCAGTCAGAGAATCTCTGGAAACACCATATATTTT. Encoded protein: CAISPLSQRISGNTIYF.

The chain recombines TRBV14 with TRBJ1-1, with D possibly matching TRBD1 (5 bases). Germline CDR1 and CDR2: SGHDN and FVKESK. The CDR3 runs 14 residues. V gave up 1 base and J gave up 11 bases, with 17 bases separating them. CDR3 sequence reads: CASSQAGRGMPAFF. CDR3 nucleotides: TGTGCCAGCAGCCAAGCAGGGCGCGGGATGCCCGCTTTCTTT.

The genes are TRBV5-1 and TRBJ2-7; D is uncertain. Trimming removed 6 bases from V and 2 bases from J, with 18 bases in between. CDR3 size: 15 residues. CDR1 is SGHRS, CDR2 YFSETQ, per germline. CDR3 sequence: CASTPTPTETYEQYF. The CDR3 DNA sequence: TGCGCCAGCACCCCTACTCCGACGGAGACCTACGAGCAGTACTTC.

The V gene is TRBV5-1, the J gene TRBJ1-1; TRBD1 agrees at 12 bases. Germline loops: CDR1 SGHRS, CDR2 YFSETQ. The V and J ends lost 2 bases and 4 bases, in that order; junction bases with no gene match: 9. The CDR3 has 17 amino acids. The CDR3 loop is CASSFGTGGAGSTEAFF. The CDR3 DNA sequence: TGCGCCAGCAGCTTCGGGACAGGGGGCGCAGGGTCCACTGAAGCTTTCTTT.

The rearrangement joins TRBV6-6 to TRBJ1-1, with D tentatively TRBD1 (5 bases). CDR3 size: 15 residues. Germline-derived CDR1 and CDR2 are MNHNY and SVGAGI (reference sequence). V was pared by 10 bases and J by 0 bases, with 18 bases between. CDR3 region: CATGEGQTLNTEAFF. The CDR3 bases are TGTGCCACCGGAGAGGGGCAGACCCTGAACACTGAAGCTTTCTTT.

The rearrangement links TRBV6-4 to TRBJ1-2; TRBD1 matches 7 bases. This CDR3 comprises 13 residues. Germline lookup yields CDR1 MRHNA and CDR2 SNTAGT. The ends lost 6 bases at V and 7 bases at J; junction bases unmatched: 8. The CDR3 DNA follows: TGTGCCAGCAGCCAGACAGGGAAAAGTGGCTACACCTTC. Its protein product is CASSQTGKSGYTF.

This clone showed up just once. The rearrangement links TRBV7-8 to TRBJ2-3; TRBD1 might be the D (6 bases). V was clipped by 2 bases and J by 5 bases, with 8 bases between them. The CDR3 is 13 residues long. Germline assignment: CDR1 SGHVS and CDR2 FQNEAQ. This CDR3 reads CASSLRGGDTQYF. CDR3 bases: TGTGCCAGCAGCTTACGAGGGGGAGATACGCAGTATTTT.

V is TRBV12-2 and J is TRBJ2-3; no DNA check was done on the table's D call, TRBD2. TRBV12-2 is labeled a pseudogene. The CDR3 is made up of 17 amino acids. CDR3 coding DNA: TGTGCAAGTCGCCCAGACATTCGGGAAGAGCGCACAGATACGCAGTATTTT. It codes for CASRPDIREERTDTQYF.